The 13 T cell receptor beta chains reported below all come from one sample, sequenced in a study of shared clonotypes between healthy human individuals. Produced via immunoSEQ multiplex PCR; TCRdb's table is partial and in-frame only. The table records some 1 million clones, more than 60% of them present only once. The sequencing sample was made of memory CD4+ T cells sorted from blood. Subset noted: CD45RA-negative fraction. Every receptor here comes from a man between 18 and 29 years old in good health.

V gene TRBV18 combines with J gene TRBJ1-6, with D perhaps TRBD1 (5 bases). Germline V CDR1 and CDR2: KGHSH, LQKENI. CDR3 length equals 16 residues. V was clipped by 3 bases and J by 7 bases, with 16 bases between them. For the CDR3, the DNA is TGTGCCAGCTCACCGACTCGGGACCCGGCGAATTCACCCCTCCACTTT. Translation: CASSPTRDPANSPLHF.

A few counts support this clone. The rearrangement uses TRBV5-5 and TRBJ2-5; D not certain. The V gene's germline CDR1 is SGHKS and CDR2 YYEKEE (reference sequence). The V and J ends lost 4 bases and 7 bases respectively, with 17 bases between them. This CDR3 comprises 14 residues. The CDR3: CASSRNDPSGTQYF. In DNA, the CDR3 is TGTGCCAGCAGCCGTAACGACCCCTCTGGGACCCAGTACTTC. Together with reference TRBV5-5 and TRBJ2-5, the CDR3 gives the full variable domain: DAGVTQSPTHLIKTRGQQVTLRCSPISGHKSVSWYQQVLGQGPQFIFQYYEKEERGRGNFPDRFSARQFPNYSSELNVNALLLGDSALYLCASSRNDPSGTQYFGPGTRLLVL.

This chain links TRBV7-9 with TRBJ1-1; D gene uncertain. The CDR3 is made up of 15 amino acids. The germline V gene encodes CDR1 SEHNR and CDR2 FQNEAQ (reference sequence). V gave up 1 base and J gave up 0 bases, with 9 bases separating them. The CDR3 sequence is CASSLDNRLNTEAFF. The CDR3 DNA reads TGTGCCAGCAGCTTAGACAACCGCTTGAACACTGAAGCTTTCTTT.

This chain joins TRBV29-1 and TRBJ2-5; 8 bases agree with TRBD1. The V gene end was trimmed by 6 bases and the J gene end by 6 bases; junction bases not matched to a gene: 6. Germline V gene data show CDR1 as SQVTM and CDR2 as ANQGSEA. CDR3 length equals 12 residues. Here the CDR3 reads CSVRGQEKTQYF. In DNA form, the CDR3 reads TGCAGCGTGAGGGGACAGGAGAAGACCCAGTACTTC.

The V gene is TRBV28, the J gene TRBJ2-2, with TRBD2 identical over 13 bases. Per germline, CDR1 MDHEN and CDR2 SYDVKM. The CDR3 contains 16 residues. V dropped 10 bases and J dropped 0; count of bases not matched to a gene: 5. The CDR3 DNA reads TGTGCCACTTCCGGGACTAGCGGGGCGAACACCGGGGAGCTGTTTTTT. Translating gives CATSGTSGANTGELFF.

The gene calls are TRBV5-8 and TRBJ1-4; maybe TRBD1 (5 bases). V was clipped by 0 bases and J by 7 bases, with 13 bases between them. This CDR3 region has 15 residues. The germline CDR1 and CDR2 sequences are SGHTS and YDEGEE. The CDR3 region has the DNA TGTGCCAGCAGCTTGGTGCAGGGCTGGGGTGAAAAACTGTTTTTT. The encoded protein is CASSLVQGWGEKLFF.

There are a few counts of this clone. The J gene is TRBJ2-1, the V gene TRBV5-6, with D uncertain. The ends were cut back, 0 bases at V and 0 bases at J, with 4 bases in the middle. The CDR3 spans 14 residues. Germline V gene sequence: CDR1 SGHDT, CDR2 YYEEEE. The CDR3 protein is CASSLGNSYNEQFF. The CDR3 region has the DNA TGTGCCAGCAGCTTGGGAAACTCCTACAATGAGCAGTTCTTC. Full variable domain (rest looked up from reference TRBV5-6 and TRBJ2-1): DAGVTQSPTHLIKTRGQQVTLRCSPKSGHDTVSWYQQALGQGPQFIFQYYEEEERQRGNFPDRFSGHQFPNYSSELNVNALLLGDSALYLCASSLGNSYNEQFFGPGTRLTVL.

The chain joins TRBV28 to TRBJ2-5, with D possibly being TRBD1 (5 bases). The CDR3 runs 16 residues. Germline CDR1 reads MDHEN; CDR2 reads SYDVKM. V was clipped by 6 bases and J by 0 bases, with 17 bases between them. The CDR3 DNA is TGTGCCAGCAGCTACCATTTCATAGGGGACCAAGAGACCCAGTACTTC. It codes for CASSYHFIGDQETQYF.

The CDR3 protein is CASRLTGDYGYTF. As DNA, the CDR3 is TGTGCCAGCAGACTTACGGGGGACTATGGCTACACCTTC. The chain couples TRBV6-6 to TRBJ1-2, with D perhaps matching TRBD1 (5 bases). Trimming cost V 6 bases and J 3 bases, with 11 bases left between them. The germline CDR1 and CDR2 sequences are MNHNY and SVGAGI (reference sequence). CDR3 length equals 13 residues.

Turning to this clone: Other DNA sequences in the sample encode the same CDR3. The genes are TRBV2 and TRBJ2-2, with 7 nucleotides matching TRBD1. Unmatched junction bases numbered 5, after V lost 8 bases and J lost 5 bases. The CDR3 is 13 residues long. Germline loops: CDR1 SNHLY, CDR2 FYNNEI. The CDR3 DNA reads as TGTGCCAGCTCCTTACAGGGGACCGGGGAGCTGTTTTTT. Translation gives CASSLQGTGELFF.

J is TRBJ2-7 and V is TRBV7-2, with D possibly matching TRBD2 (5 bases). The germline V gene encodes CDR1 SGHTA and CDR2 FQGNSA. The CDR3 spans 13 residues. V was clipped by 1 base and J by 6 bases, with 10 bases between them. CDR3 amino acids: CASSLGWESEQYF. CDR3 DNA: TGTGCCAGCAGCTTAGGCTGGGAGAGCGAGCAGTACTTC.

This clone is a singleton in its sample. DNA for the CDR3: TGCGCCAGCAGCCCAGGGGGGATCCACACAGATACGCAGTATTTT. It translates to CASSPGGIHTDTQYF. The V and J genes are TRBV5-1 and TRBJ2-3; D may be TRBD1 (7 bases). Trimming removed 4 bases from V and 2 bases from J, with 14 bases in between. The CDR3 is 15 amino acids. CDR1 is SGHRS and CDR2 is YFSETQ in the germline V gene. The variable domain in full, completed from reference TRBV5-1 and TRBJ2-3, reads KAGVTQTPRYLIKTRGQQVTLSCSPISGHRSVSWYQQTPGQGLQFLFEYFSETQRNKGNFPGRFSGRQFSNSRSEMNVSTLELGDSALYLCASSPGGIHTDTQYFGPGTRLTVL.

This chain connects TRBV4-1 to TRBJ2-3, with D possibly TRBD2 on 6 matching bases. Germline CDR1 and CDR2: MGHRA and YSYEKL. The CDR3 runs 17 residues. Trimming stripped 1 base from V and 3 bases from J, with 17 bases between. CDR3 protein: CASSQGFGGAGTDTQYF. The CDR3 DNA reads TGCGCCAGCAGCCAAGGTTTCGGCGGGGCAGGGACAGATACGCAGTATTTT.